This TCR beta chain was identified in a study of OX40 agonist ivuxolimab in advanced cancers. Repertoires were generated with immunoSEQ multiplex PCR, while TCRdb's copy carries only in-frame clones and drops some. The sample carries approximately 45,000 clones, 70% to 90% recorded once. The sequence came from an adult with an advanced solid tumor such as melanoma, head and neck, liver or kidney cancer. The specimen was CD4+ or CD8+ T cells sorted from blood, collected in a trial of the OX40 agonist ivuxolimab.

CDR3 DNA sequence: TGTGCCAGCAGCCAAGGGTATCAGCGGGGGGGCTCGGAGACCCAGTACTTC. Its translation is CASSQGYQRGGSETQYF. This chain uses TRBV4-2 with TRBJ2-5; TRBD2 aligns across 10 bases. Unmatched junction bases numbered 10, after V lost 1 base and J lost 5 bases. CDR3 length: 17 amino acids. Germline values: CDR1 LGHNA, CDR2 YNFKEQ.